The 14 T cell receptor beta chains below were found in one sample sequenced in a study of OX40 agonist ivuxolimab in advanced cancers. Libraries were constructed by the immunoSEQ multiplex PCR assay. TCRdb limited this immuneACCESS table to in-frame rearrangements with V and J called. A share of clones is missing; checked studies link under half to unresolved V genes, and the rest is unexplained. This sample comprises about 100,000 clones, roughly nine tenths of them detected only once. The ten biggest clones cover over 0.3% of the sample. The material sequenced was CD4+ or CD8+ T cells sorted from blood, taken in a trial of the OX40 agonist ivuxolimab. These receptors were obtained from an adult with an advanced solid tumor such as melanoma, head and neck, liver or kidney cancer.

This rearrangement joins TRBV7-2 to TRBJ2-5; the D gene could be TRBD1 or TRBD2 (5 bases each). This CDR3 has 12 amino acids. The ends were cut back, 5 bases at V and 8 bases at J, with 12 bases in the middle. Per germline, CDR1 SGHTA and CDR2 FQGNSA. The CDR3 coding sequence is TGTGCCAGCAGCCGGTATGGGGGTACCCAGTACTTC. This codes for CASSRYGGTQYF.

V is TRBV5-5 and J is TRBJ2-2, with D tentatively TRBD2 (6 bases). Germline V gene data show CDR1 as SGHKS and CDR2 as YYEKEE (reference sequence). Trimming left V 4 bases short and J 4 bases short, with 11 bases between. This CDR3 has 14 residues. CDR3 DNA: TGTGCCAGCAGCCGGGACTCGGGCACCGGGGAGCTGTTTTTT. Translation: CASSRDSGTGELFF.

The V and J genes are TRBV25-1 and TRBJ2-2, with TRBD1 matching over 7 bases. V lost 6 bases and J lost 7; bases outside the gene matches: 8. The CDR3 length is 14 residues. CDR1 is MGHDK, CDR2 SYGVNS, per germline. CDR3 coding DNA: TGTGCCAGCAGACAAACAGGGGAGAGCGGGGAGCTGTTTTTT. Protein: CASRQTGESGELFF.

This chain links TRBV15 with TRBJ2-1; a weak D match, TRBD1 (5 bases). V was pared by 3 bases and J by 1 base, with 10 bases between. CDR3 length: 15 amino acids. Germline loops: CDR1 LNHNV, CDR2 YYDKDF (reference sequence). The CDR3: CATSREKGSYNEQFF. The CDR3 DNA follows: TGTGCCACCAGCAGGGAGAAGGGGTCCTACAATGAGCAGTTCTTC.

The genes are TRBV7-2 and TRBJ2-5; 11 positions match TRBD2. The trim removed 0 bases at V and 1 base at J, leaving 1 base unmatched. CDR3 length: 16 amino acids. Germline-derived CDR1 and CDR2 are SGHTA and FQGNSA. The CDR3 coding sequence is TGTGCCAGCAGCTTAGCGACTAGCGGGACCCAAGAGACCCAGTACTTC. Protein sequence: CASSLATSGTQETQYF. Supplemented by reference TRBV7-2 and TRBJ2-5, the full variable domain reads GAGVSQSPSNKVTEKGKDVELRCDPISGHTALYWYRQSLGQGLEFLIYFQGNSAPDKSGLPSDRFSAERTGGSVSTLTIQRTQQEDSAVYLCASSLATSGTQETQYFGPGTRLLVL.

The chain is built from TRBV5-1 and TRBJ2-7, with unresolved D. The CDR3 has 14 residues. Deletions cut 1 base from V and 2 bases from J, with 10 bases between. From germline, CDR1 is SGHRS and CDR2 YFSETQ. As DNA, the CDR3 is TGCGCCAGCAGCTTGCACGACGGAACCTACGAGCAGTACTTC. Translation gives CASSLHDGTYEQYF.

The chain links TRBV7-2 to TRBJ2-7, with TRBD2 identical over 8 bases. CDR1 SGHTA and CDR2 FQGNSA come from the germline V gene. This CDR3 is built from 15 residues. Trimming took 5 bases from V and 1 from J; bases not matched to a gene: 7. The CDR3 DNA follows: TGTGCCAGCAGCCGTAGCGGGATAAGGTCCTACGAGCAGTACTTC. It specifies CASSRSGIRSYEQYF.

This clone was recorded once. The rearrangement joins TRBV10-1 to TRBJ2-3; D gene ambiguous. V lost 2 bases to trimming and J lost 5 bases, with 8 bases between them. The CDR3 consists of 13 residues. In germline, CDR1 is WNHNN, CDR2 SYGVQD (reference sequence). The CDR3 loop is CASSERVRDTQYF. The CDR3 region has the DNA TGCGCCAGCAGTGAGCGCGTTAGAGATACGCAGTATTTT.

The genes are TRBV11-2 and TRBJ2-6, with no clear D. Per germline, CDR1 SGHAT and CDR2 FQNNGV. The CDR3 is 17 amino acids. With 5 bases removed from V and 4 bases from J, the gap between germline ends came to 18 bases. CDR3 nucleotide sequence: TGTGCCAGCAGCCCCCTTCAAGCTTTTGGAGGGGCCAACGTCCTGACTTTC. Translating gives CASSPLQAFGGANVLTF.

This chain uses TRBV6-1 with TRBJ2-1, with 9 bases fitting TRBD1. V lost 9 bases to trimming and J lost 4 bases; unmatched junction nucleotides: 4. The germline CDR1 and CDR2 sequences are MNHNS and SASEGT. The CDR3 extends over 13 amino acids. CDR3: CASTGQGYNEQFF. DNA of the CDR3: TGTGCCAGTACGGGACAGGGATACAATGAGCAGTTCTTC.

The sample holds one count of this clone. One end of the junction is discordant with germline, which a read error may explain. Written as DNA, the CDR3 is TGTGCCAGCAGCCAATTAGCGGGAGGGACGAAAATTGTCTACCATGAGCAGTTCTTC. Protein sequence: CASSQLAGGTKIVYHEQFF. This chain uses TRBV7-9 with TRBJ2-1; TRBD2 matches at 11 bases. Germline V gives CDR1 SEHNR, CDR2 FQNEAQ (reference sequence). This CDR3 is built from 19 residues.

This chain joins TRBV28 and TRBJ1-2, with D possibly being TRBD1 (5 bases). The germline V gene has CDR1 MDHEN and CDR2 SYDVKM. Trimming stripped 3 bases from V and 4 bases from J, with 9 bases between. The CDR3 runs 13 residues. The CDR3 DNA reads TGTGCCAGCAGTTTCGGGGGACGCTATGGCTACACCTTC. Translated, it gives CASSFGGRYGYTF.

The V call is TRBV11-2, the J call TRBJ2-4; possible D gene TRBD1, 6 bases. The CDR3 length is 12 residues. Germline CDR1 SGHAT, CDR2 FQNNGV. The V gene lost 3 bases and the J gene lost 13 bases, with 13 bases spanning the gap. CDR3 sequence reads: CASSLQTGQQYF. CDR3 DNA sequence: TGTGCCAGCAGCTTGCAAACGGGACAACAGTACTTC.

The genes are TRBV29-1 and TRBJ2-5, with D perhaps matching TRBD2 (6 bases). This CDR3 has 12 amino acids. Between the trimmed V and J ends, which lost 4 bases and 5 bases, there was a span of 11 bases. Germline V gives CDR1 SQVTM, CDR2 ANQGSEA. This CDR3 is CSVGGVAETQYF. CDR3 sequence (DNA): TGCAGCGTTGGCGGGGTGGCGGAGACCCAGTACTTC.